This T cell receptor beta chain appears in the sequencing data of a study of blood T cell repertoires in COVID-19. As for the study in general: Samples taken during acute and convalescent COVID-19 were collected in the United States, Italy and Spain.

Those designated as exposed participants met a COVID-19 case within 2 weeks before study entry. The germline CDR1 and CDR2 sequences are KGHDR and SFDVKD. Deletions cut 5 bases from V and 1 base from J, with 7 bases between. The length of the CDR3 is 14 residues. Per the authors' pipeline: Estimated nucleated cell counts came from reference gene primer amplification. Only in-frame clones appear in the TCRdb table, and some are missing; sequencing was by immunoSEQ multiplex PCR. V and J calls plus clone size are reproduced from that table; the DNA served to infer D and trimming. In the table there are a few hundred thousand clones, more than 85% of which are singletons.

Sequenced input: PBMCs or T cells enriched from blood (not recorded which). This sequence was found in a woman aged 40-49 years who had been exposed to COVID-19. The chain links TRBV24-1 to TRBJ2-2; D may be TRBD1 (6 bases). CDR3 in DNA: TGTGCCACCAGTGGACAGGAGAACACCGGGGAGCTGTTTTTT. This translates into CATSGQENTGELFF.